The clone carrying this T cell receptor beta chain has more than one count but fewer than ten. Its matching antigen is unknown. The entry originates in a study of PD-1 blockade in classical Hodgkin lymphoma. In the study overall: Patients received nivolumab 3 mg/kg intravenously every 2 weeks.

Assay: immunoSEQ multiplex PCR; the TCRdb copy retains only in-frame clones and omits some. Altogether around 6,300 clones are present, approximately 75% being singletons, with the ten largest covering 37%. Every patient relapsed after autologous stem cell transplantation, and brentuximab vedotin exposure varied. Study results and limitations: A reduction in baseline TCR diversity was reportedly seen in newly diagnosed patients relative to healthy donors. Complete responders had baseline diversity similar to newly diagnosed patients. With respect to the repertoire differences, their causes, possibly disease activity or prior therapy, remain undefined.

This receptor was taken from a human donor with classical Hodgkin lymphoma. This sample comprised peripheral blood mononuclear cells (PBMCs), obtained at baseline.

The CDR3: CASSESDYNEQFF. CDR3 nucleotide sequence: TGTGCCAGCAGTGAATCTGACTACAATGAGCAGTTCTTC. The chain links TRBV6-1 to TRBJ2-1, with D hard to call. The CDR3 runs to 13 residues. V was pared by 2 bases and J by 3 bases, with 5 bases between. Germline V gives CDR1 MNHNS, CDR2 SASEGT.